This T cell receptor beta chain appears in the sequencing data of a study of CD8+ T cells in alopecia areata (dated by TCRdb to the late 2010s). A note on the overall study: The study used high-throughput TCRbeta sequencing to examine T cell clonal expansion in alopecia areata, in both the C3H/HeJ mouse model and human patients. In humans, TCRbeta sequencing was performed on scalp tissue and on sorted CD4+ and CD8+ peripheral blood T cells from healthy controls and from patients with patchy or totalis/universalis alopecia areata. Scalp clonality was compared among normal scalp (n=4), patchy alopecia areata scalp (n=8), and alopecia totalis/universalis scalp (n=8). The RNA source kit depended on sample type: the PAXgene miRNA kit for fixed scalp, the miRNeasy kit for PBMCs, and the RNeasy kit for mouse skin. TCRbeta CDR3 regions were amplified by immunoSEQ multiplex PCR using 35 Vbeta forward and 13 Jbeta reverse primers. Summary of the overall study and its limitations: Unlike mouse skin, which is dominated by gammadelta T cells, normal human skin has resident alphabeta T cells that are also sequenced, and this complicates analysis of the scalp TCR repertoire. Shared TCR sequences between patients were less evident than in mice, which may be partly attributable to HLA diversity in the patient population. Lesional scalp, especially in alopecia totalis/universalis, showed higher clonality and more expanded CD8+ clones than normal scalp, suggesting antigenic drive.

Its CDR3 holds 15 amino acids, cysteine through phenylalanine. The CDR3 DNA has 45 bases and is translated from base 1. The germline V gene provides CDR1 SGDLS and CDR2 YYNGEE. Deletion took 3 bases off V and 12 bases off J, with a span of 19 bases between the germline ends. Libraries were prepared through the immunoSEQ multiplex PCR assay. RNA was extracted from all samples and reverse transcribed into cDNA, which served as template for TCR sequencing. First-strand cDNA was synthesized using SuperScript III with a 2:1 mix of oligo-dT and random hexamers. A synthetic immune receptor repertoire was used to assess amplification bias, and residual bias was removed computationally. In the paper's pipeline: After raw reads were preprocessed to remove errors, the CDR3 was defined following IMGT conventions as running from the conserved cysteine to phenylalanine. Clonality was computed by normalizing Shannon entropy by log2 of the number of productive unique TCRs and subtracting the result from 1. Scalp TCRbeta sequences were cross-referenced with sorted blood CD4 and CD8 repertoires so that the CD4 or CD8 identity of scalp clones could be inferred. The immuneACCESS repertoire file appears here via TCRdb, limited to in-frame rearrangements. These files lack a portion of the clones; in checked studies, under half of the deficit traces to unresolved V genes, and the cause of the others is not known. V and J calls and clone size are as listed in that table; D and trimming were resolved from the DNA. This sample has about 110,000 clones in its table, and roughly 59% of those were observed once. 20% of the sample is taken by the ten largest.

After PBMCs were isolated by density centrifugation and stained for CD3, CD4 and CD8, a FACSAria was used to sort CD4+ and CD8+ T cells. Scalp biopsies and blood samples were provided by unaffected controls. With regard to this clone: This clone's antigen is unknown. No base-level quality is on record; no much larger clone is a single base apart.

This TCR was sampled from a human donor in good health. The chain is assembled from TRBV9 and TRBJ1-6; the D gene remains uncertain. The sample taken for sequencing was CD8+ T cells sorted from blood. The CDR3 reads as follows: CASSAGGVGSGPLHF. The DNA reads TGTGCCAGCAGCGCGGGCGGCGTGGGGTCGGGACCCCTCCACTTT.